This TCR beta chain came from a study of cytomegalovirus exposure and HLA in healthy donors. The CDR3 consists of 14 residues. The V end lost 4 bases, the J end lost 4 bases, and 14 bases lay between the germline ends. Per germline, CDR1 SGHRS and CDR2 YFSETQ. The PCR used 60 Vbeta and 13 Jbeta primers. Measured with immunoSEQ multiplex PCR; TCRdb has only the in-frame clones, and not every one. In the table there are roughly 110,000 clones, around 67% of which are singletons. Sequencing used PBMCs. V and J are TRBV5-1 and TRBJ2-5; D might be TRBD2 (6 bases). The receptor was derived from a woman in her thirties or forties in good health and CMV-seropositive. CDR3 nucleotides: TGCGCCAGCAGCCTAGGACGGGGAGGAGAGACCCAGTACTTC. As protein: CASSLGRGGETQYF.